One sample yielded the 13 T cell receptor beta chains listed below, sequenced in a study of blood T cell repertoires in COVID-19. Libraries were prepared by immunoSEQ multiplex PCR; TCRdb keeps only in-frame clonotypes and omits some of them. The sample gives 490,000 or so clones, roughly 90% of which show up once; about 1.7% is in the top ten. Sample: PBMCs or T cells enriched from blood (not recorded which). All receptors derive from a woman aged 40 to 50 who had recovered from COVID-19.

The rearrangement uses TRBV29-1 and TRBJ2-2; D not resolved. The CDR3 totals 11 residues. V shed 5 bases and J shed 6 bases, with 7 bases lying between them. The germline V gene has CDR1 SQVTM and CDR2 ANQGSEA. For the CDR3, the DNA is TGCAGCGTTCAGGCTGCCGGGGAGCTGTTTTTT. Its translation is CSVQAAGELFF.

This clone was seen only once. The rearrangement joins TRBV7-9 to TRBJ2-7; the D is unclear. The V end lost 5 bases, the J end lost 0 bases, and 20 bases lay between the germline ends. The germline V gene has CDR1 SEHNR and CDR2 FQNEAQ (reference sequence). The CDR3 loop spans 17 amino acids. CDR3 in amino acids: CASSPATGSYRSYEQYF. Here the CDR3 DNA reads TGTGCCAGCAGCCCCGCAACTGGTTCTTACCGCTCCTACGAGCAGTACTTC.

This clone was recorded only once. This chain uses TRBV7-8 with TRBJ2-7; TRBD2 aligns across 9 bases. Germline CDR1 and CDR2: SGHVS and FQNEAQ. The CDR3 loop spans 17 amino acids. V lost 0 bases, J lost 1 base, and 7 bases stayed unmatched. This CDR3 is CASSLARQRGDSYEQYF. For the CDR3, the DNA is TGTGCCAGCAGCTTAGCTAGACAGCGGGGGGATTCCTACGAGCAGTACTTC.

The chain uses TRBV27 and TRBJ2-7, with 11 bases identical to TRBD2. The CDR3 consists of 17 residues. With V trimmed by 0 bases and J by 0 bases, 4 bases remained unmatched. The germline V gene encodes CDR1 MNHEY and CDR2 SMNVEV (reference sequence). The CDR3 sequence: CASSLSPGLAASYEQYF. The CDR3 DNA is TGTGCCAGCAGTTTATCGCCGGGACTAGCGGCCTCCTACGAGCAGTACTTC.

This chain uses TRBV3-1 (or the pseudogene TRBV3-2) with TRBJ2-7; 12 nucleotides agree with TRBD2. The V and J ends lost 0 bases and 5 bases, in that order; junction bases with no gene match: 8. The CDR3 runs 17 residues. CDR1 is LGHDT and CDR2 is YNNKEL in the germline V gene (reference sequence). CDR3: CASSQDQRTSGTNEQYF. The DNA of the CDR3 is TGTGCCAGCAGCCAAGATCAGAGGACTAGCGGGACGAACGAGCAGTACTTC.

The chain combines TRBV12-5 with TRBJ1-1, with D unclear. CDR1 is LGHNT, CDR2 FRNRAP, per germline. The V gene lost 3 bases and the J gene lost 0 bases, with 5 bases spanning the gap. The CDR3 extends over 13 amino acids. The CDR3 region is CASGFRLNTEAFF. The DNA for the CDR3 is TGTGCTAGTGGTTTTCGTCTGAACACTGAAGCTTTCTTT.

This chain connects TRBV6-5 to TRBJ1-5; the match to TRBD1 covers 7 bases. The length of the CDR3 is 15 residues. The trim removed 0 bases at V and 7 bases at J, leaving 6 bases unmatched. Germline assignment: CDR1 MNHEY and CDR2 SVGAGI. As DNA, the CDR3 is TGTGCCAGCAGTTACTCGGGACAGTCAGAGCAGCCCCAGCATTTT. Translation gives CASSYSGQSEQPQHF.

This CDR3 reads CASSSQGRTTGELFF. The CDR3 nucleotides read TGTGCCAGCAGCTCCCAGGGGCGCACCACCGGGGAGCTGTTTTTT. The chain is built from TRBV7-2 and TRBJ2-2; perhaps TRBD1 as D (6 bases). CDR3 length: 15 amino acids. The germline V gene encodes CDR1 SGHTA and CDR2 FQGNSA. V was pared by 4 bases and J by 4 bases, with 13 bases between.

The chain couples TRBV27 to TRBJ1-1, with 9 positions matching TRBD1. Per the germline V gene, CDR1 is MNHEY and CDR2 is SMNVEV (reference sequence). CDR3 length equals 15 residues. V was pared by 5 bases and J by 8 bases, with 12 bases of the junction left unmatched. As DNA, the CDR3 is TGTGCCAGCAGTCGGGACAGGGTGGCTGTTGGAGAAGCTTTCTTT. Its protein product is CASSRDRVAVGEAFF.

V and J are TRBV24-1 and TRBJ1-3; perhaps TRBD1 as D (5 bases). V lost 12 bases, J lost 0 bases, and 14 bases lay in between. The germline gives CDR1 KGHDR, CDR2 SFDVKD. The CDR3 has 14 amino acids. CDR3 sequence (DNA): TGTGCCGTCAACAGGACCCGCTCTGGAAACACCATATATTTT. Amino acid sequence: CAVNRTRSGNTIYF.

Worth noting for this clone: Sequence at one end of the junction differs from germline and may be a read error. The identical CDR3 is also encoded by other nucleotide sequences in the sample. CDR3 sequence (DNA): TGTGCCAGCAGTCGACAGTTGGGTGGCTCTGGAAATACCATATATTTT. Translation: CASSRQLGGSGNTIYF. The rearrangement links TRBV7-6 to TRBJ1-3, with a tentative D call TRBD1 (5 bases). The CDR3 is 16 amino acids. In germline, CDR1 is SGHVS, CDR2 FNYEAQ. The full variable domain, its missing parts supplied by reference TRBV7-6 and TRBJ1-3, is GAGVSQSPRYKVTKRGQDVALRCDPISGHVSLYWYRQALGQGPEFLTYFNYEAQQDKSGLPNDRFSAERPEGSISTLTIQRTEQRDSAMYRCASSRQLGGSGNTIYFGEGSWLTVV.

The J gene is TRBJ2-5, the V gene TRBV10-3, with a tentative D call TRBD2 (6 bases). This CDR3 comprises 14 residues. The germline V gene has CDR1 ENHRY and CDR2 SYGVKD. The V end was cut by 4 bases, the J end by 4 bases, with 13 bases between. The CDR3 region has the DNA TGTGCCATCAGTGTTACGGGAGTCCCAGAGACCCAGTACTTC. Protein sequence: CAISVTGVPETQYF.

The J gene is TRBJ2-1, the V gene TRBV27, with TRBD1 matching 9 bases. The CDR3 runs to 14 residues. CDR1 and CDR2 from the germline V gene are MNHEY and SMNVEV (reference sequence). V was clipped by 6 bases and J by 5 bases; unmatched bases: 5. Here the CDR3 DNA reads TGTGCCAGCAGGATCCGGGACAGGGACAATGAGCAGTTCTTC. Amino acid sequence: CASRIRDRDNEQFF.